The 5 T cell receptor beta chains given below trace back to one sample, sequenced in a study of blood T cells in healthy people across ages. Primed by a sample-barcoded 5' primer and a J-beta primer mix, a second PCR proceeded for 7 to 11 cycles. TCRdb reprocessed the 5' RACE reads with MiXCR, giving one entry per CDR3 protein. This repertoire shows around 690,000 distinct CDR3 sequences, around three fifths found once; its top ten account for around 37%. Sequencing was performed on blood. All receptors come from a man between 60 and 70 years old in good health.

This chain joins TRBV6-5 and TRBJ2-7, with D uncertain. The CDR3 runs to 13 residues. Per germline, CDR1 MNHEY and CDR2 SVGAGI. V lost 0 bases to trimming and J lost 7 bases, with 10 bases between them. Here the CDR3 DNA reads TGTGCCAGCAGTTACTCCTGGGGTCAGGAGCAGTACTTC. Its translation is CASSYSWGQEQYF.

This clonotype was recorded many times. The germline gene is not matched at one end of the junction; a read error may be the cause. The chain uses TRBV12-3 or TRBV12-4 and TRBJ2-3; D gene uncertain. This CDR3 region has 14 residues. CDR3 sequence reads: CASSFGVAGDMQYF. The CDR3, as DNA: TGTGCCAGCAGTTTTGGAGTGGCCGGAGATATGCAGTATTTT.

This clonotype was counted a few times. The V call is TRBV6-5, the J call TRBJ2-1; D may correspond to TRBD1 or TRBD2 (6 bases each). The CDR3 consists of 15 residues. The V gene's germline CDR1 is MNHEY and CDR2 SVGAGI. V was trimmed by 0 bases and J by 3 bases, leaving 9 bases between them. This CDR3 is CASSYSGGIYNEQFF. The CDR3 DNA follows: TGTGCCAGCAGTTACTCCGGGGGCATCTACAATGAGCAGTTCTTC.

This chain connects TRBV11-3 to TRBJ2-1; tentative D call: TRBD2 (6 bases). This CDR3 is 13 amino acids long. V gave up 5 bases and J gave up 12 bases, with 17 bases separating them. Germline V gene sequence: CDR1 SGHNT, CDR2 YENEEA. This CDR3 is CASSPRGAEGQFF. CDR3 DNA sequence: TGTGCCAGCAGCCCACGCGGGGCGGAGGGGCAGTTCTTC.

The genes are TRBV5-1 and TRBJ1-1, with D perhaps matching TRBD1 (6 bases). V lost 1 base and J 5 bases, leaving 15 bases between the germline ends. Germline loops: CDR1 SGHRS, CDR2 YFSETQ. This CDR3 contains 15 residues. The CDR3 nucleotides are TGCGCCAGCAGCTTGACTGGGGGGCGAGGAACTGAAGCTTTCTTT. Its translation is CASSLTGGRGTEAFF.